The sequence of this T cell receptor (beta chain) was determined in a study of blood T cell repertoires in COVID-19 (dated by TCRdb to 2018 to 2020). About the full investigation: Collaborator samples came from the United States, Italy and Spain and covered acute and convalescent phases of COVID-19. The material from the prospective study consisted of cDNA or gDNA derived from T cells, B-cell-depleted T cells, or PBMCs. Deeply sampled blood TCRbeta repertoires from subjects exposed to, actively infected with, or recovered from COVID-19 were included in the dataset. The repertoires were released in a freely available public database meant as a resource for research on the immune response to SARS-CoV-2. Samples were obtained from the ongoing ImmuneRACE study (first 160 participants) and from 1,200 or so subjects provided by 6 global collaborators. The sample metadata nearly always contained a de-identified subject ID, COVID-19 status, age in years and sex. Where available, HLA class I and class II types were taken from metadata supplied by the sample provider and were not determined by assay-based typing. Study-wide conclusions, independent of this receptor: How much clinical and demographic metadata was included differed by source and by participant, and the metadata was provided uncurated.

TCRbeta CDR3 regions were amplified from genomic DNA by means of the immunoSEQ Assay, a bias-controlled multiplex PCR. As for the authors' bioinformatics: Within the assay, amplification of reference gene primers was used to estimate how many nucleated cells each sample contained. To quantify the absolute abundance of each unique TCRbeta CDR3 rearrangement, sequence reads were collapsed and filtered. Productive Simpson clonality was computed per sample as the square root of Simpson's diversity index over productive rearrangements. Entries here come from immuneACCESS through TCRdb and include only in-frame sequences with V and J called. Some clones fail to appear in such tables; in the studies checked, an unresolved V gene covers under half of the shortfall, and the cause of the remainder is unknown. V and J calls and clone size are those listed in that table; D and trimming were worked out from the DNA. Here the sample has about 270,000 clones; more than 75% occur a single time. Around 2.4% of the sample is held by the ten biggest clonotypes.

Inclusive of the bounding cysteine and phenylalanine, the CDR3 is 14 residues long. Only the CDR3 region is kept as DNA, spanning 42 bases read in frame from base 1. The junction shows trimming of 0 bases on V and 7 bases on J, plus 11 bases between the germline ends. CDR1 and CDR2 (SGHNT, YYREEE) derive from the germline V gene (reference sequence). A word on this clone: What this receptor recognizes is not known. Per-nucleotide qualities are absent, and no much larger clonotype sits a single base away.

Participants in the prospective study were enrolled through a virtual design, were aged about 18 to 90 years, and lived in roughly 24 United States geographic areas. To assign participants to cohorts, the prospective study relied on clinical history that participants themselves reported in a screening survey and a study questionnaire. Recovered participants in ImmuneRACE Cohort 3 were defined as having two consecutive negative NP/OP PCR tests, clearance from a healthcare professional, or resolution of symptoms. In the prospective study, mobile phlebotomists collected whole blood, serum and a nasopharyngeal or oropharyngeal swab from each participant. Over a roughly 2-month period, participants in the prospective study had the option of providing additional blood draws and questionnaires. Before DNA extraction, blood samples from the prospective study were shipped at room temperature or frozen.

The V gene is TRBV5-4 and the J gene is TRBJ2-1; there is no confident call for the D gene. This TCR was sampled from a woman aged 18-30 years who had recovered from COVID-19. The sample comprised PBMCs or T cells enriched from blood (not recorded which). The DNA is as follows: TGTGCCAGCAGCTTGGTCCGAGCTTCGAATGAGCAGTTCTTC. The resulting protein is CASSLVRASNEQFF.